This T cell receptor beta chain was found in a study of Graves' ophthalmopathy and Graves' hyperthyroidism. The sequenced template was RNA, covering the TCR beta CDR3 region. HTBI primers were employed in first-round RT-PCR, then a second-round multiplex PCR followed. One entry per CDR3 protein results from TCRdb running MiXCR on the multiplex PCR reads. This table has roughly 230,000 distinct CDR3 sequences, 20% to 25% appearing once. This clonotype was detected only once. What it binds is unknown. Whole-study findings and limits: Most thyroid-expanded clonotypes exceeding 0.001 frequency were also found in blood.

Additional autoimmune diseases, uncontrolled infections, pregnancy or lactation disqualified patients. Symptoms, serum thyroxine and TRAb, thyroid ultrasound, and orbital computed tomography formed the diagnostic basis. Between the trimmed V and J ends, which lost 7 bases and 0 bases, there was a span of 16 bases. The CDR3 is 15 residues long. Germline values: CDR1 MDHEN, CDR2 SYDVKM. The V and J genes are TRBV28 and TRBJ2-7; unclear D gene. The sample taken for sequencing was peripheral blood. The receptor's source is a woman aged 45 to 65 with Graves' ophthalmopathy. The CDR3 reads CASIPTGLNSYEQYF. The CDR3 DNA follows: TGTGCCAGCATACCGACCGGGCTAAACTCCTACGAGCAGTACTTC. Combining the CDR3 with reference TRBV28 and TRBJ2-7 gives the whole variable domain DVKVTQSSRYLVKRTGEKVFLECVQDMDHENMFWYRQDPGLGLRLIYFSYDVKMKEKGDIPEGYSVSREKKERFSLILESASTNQTSMYLCASIPTGLNSYEQYFGPGTRLTVT.